Below are 10 T cell receptor beta chains sequenced from a single sample in a study of blood T cell repertoires in COVID-19. Assay: immunoSEQ multiplex PCR; the TCRdb copy retains only in-frame clones and omits some. This repertoire shows 50,000 or so clones, about nine tenths found once; its top ten account for approximately 7.1%. The source material was peripheral blood. The receptors were sampled from a man in his fifties with active COVID-19.

The V gene is TRBV7-8, the J gene TRBJ1-6, with D maybe TRBD1 (5 bases). Looked up from germline, CDR1 is SGHVS and CDR2 is FQNEAQ. The CDR3 is 14 amino acids. V was pared by 7 bases and J by 7 bases, with 14 bases between. Written as DNA, the CDR3 is TGTGCCAGCACTCTTCAGGGAGGAAATTCACCCCTCCACTTT. Amino acids: CASTLQGGNSPLHF.

The rearrangement uses TRBV4-3 and TRBJ2-7; 7 bases are a match to TRBD1. Germline trimming cut 1 base from V and 4 bases from J; bases unmatched to any gene: 4. This CDR3 is built from 14 residues. Looked up from germline, CDR1 is LGHNA and CDR2 is YSLEER. The DNA of the CDR3 is TGCGCCAGCAGCCAAGGGGACAGCCCATACGAGCAGTACTTC. The encoded protein is CASSQGDSPYEQYF.

This clone was picked up a small number of times. The rearrangement links TRBV4-1 to TRBJ2-3; 11 positions match TRBD2. J lost 5 bases, V lost 1 base, and 11 bases had no gene match. The germline V gene encodes CDR1 MGHRA and CDR2 YSYEKL. The CDR3 sequence is 18 residues long. The CDR3 reads CASSQVLSPLAGGDTQYF. CDR3 bases: TGCGCCAGCAGCCAAGTATTGTCCCCCCTAGCGGGAGGAGATACGCAGTATTTT.

Here the CDR3 DNA reads TGTGCCACCGGGGAGGGGACGGGACACCCACTAGCCAAAAACATTCAGTACTTC. Its translation is CATGEGTGHPLAKNIQYF. This sequence joins TRBV15 and TRBJ2-4; weak D call: TRBD2 (7 bases). There are 18 residues in the CDR3. CDR1 and CDR2 from the germline V gene are LNHNV and YYDKDF (reference sequence). Trimming left V 8 bases short and J 0 bases short, with 23 bases between.

This clone appeared once. The gene calls are TRBV6-6 and TRBJ1-1; the match to TRBD1 covers 7 bases. V was clipped by 6 bases and J by 1 base; unmatched bases: 5. The CDR3 is made up of 14 amino acids. Germline V gives CDR1 MNHNY, CDR2 SVGAGI (reference sequence). CDR3 nucleotides: TGTGCCAGCAGCCCCGGGACAGAGAACACTGAAGCTTTCTTT. Translating it yields CASSPGTENTEAFF.

This clone was detected only a few times. The chain uses TRBV7-9 and TRBJ2-7; 7 bases agree with TRBD1. From germline, CDR1 is SEHNR and CDR2 FQNEAQ (reference sequence). The CDR3 is made up of 12 amino acids. V shed 7 bases and J 9 bases; nucleotides not matched to a gene: 9. The CDR3 here is CASTPSQGTQYF. CDR3 in DNA: TGTGCCAGCACCCCATCACAGGGGACGCAGTACTTC.

In DNA, the CDR3 is TGTGCCAGCAGTTTCCCACAGGCCCTTATGGCCAATCAGCCCCAGCATTTT. Protein product: CASSFPQALMANQPQHF. V usage is TRBV28 and J usage is TRBJ1-5; possibly TRBD1 for D (5 bases). V was cut by 3 bases and J by 3 bases, with 18 bases left in between. Germline V gene lookup returns CDR1 MDHEN and CDR2 SYDVKM. This CDR3 contains 17 residues.

V and J are TRBV27 and TRBJ2-3, with no clear D. CDR1 and CDR2 (germline): MNHEY, SMNVEV (reference sequence). The length of the CDR3 is 15 residues. V gave up 3 bases and J gave up 0 bases, with 10 bases separating them. Here the CDR3 reads CASSFPGGSTDTQYF. In DNA form, the CDR3 reads TGTGCCAGCAGTTTCCCAGGTGGGAGCACAGATACGCAGTATTTT.

The chain carries TRBV27 and TRBJ2-7, with D possibly matching TRBD1 (6 bases). The germline V and J ends were trimmed by 2 bases and 2 bases, with 10 bases remaining between them. Germline CDR1 and CDR2: MNHEY and SMNVEV (reference sequence). CDR3 length: 14 residues. The CDR3 nucleotides are TGTGCCAGCAGTTTAGGGGGCAGCCCCTACGAGCAGTACTTC. Its protein is CASSLGGSPYEQYF.

The J gene is TRBJ2-1, the V gene TRBV4-1; D is ambiguous. CDR3 size: 17 residues. The V gene's germline CDR1 is MGHRA and CDR2 YSYEKL. V shed 0 bases and J shed 0 bases, with 12 bases lying between them. The CDR3 reads CASSQELGSSSYNEQFF. DNA of the CDR3: TGCGCCAGCAGCCAAGAGTTGGGTTCTAGCTCCTACAATGAGCAGTTCTTC.